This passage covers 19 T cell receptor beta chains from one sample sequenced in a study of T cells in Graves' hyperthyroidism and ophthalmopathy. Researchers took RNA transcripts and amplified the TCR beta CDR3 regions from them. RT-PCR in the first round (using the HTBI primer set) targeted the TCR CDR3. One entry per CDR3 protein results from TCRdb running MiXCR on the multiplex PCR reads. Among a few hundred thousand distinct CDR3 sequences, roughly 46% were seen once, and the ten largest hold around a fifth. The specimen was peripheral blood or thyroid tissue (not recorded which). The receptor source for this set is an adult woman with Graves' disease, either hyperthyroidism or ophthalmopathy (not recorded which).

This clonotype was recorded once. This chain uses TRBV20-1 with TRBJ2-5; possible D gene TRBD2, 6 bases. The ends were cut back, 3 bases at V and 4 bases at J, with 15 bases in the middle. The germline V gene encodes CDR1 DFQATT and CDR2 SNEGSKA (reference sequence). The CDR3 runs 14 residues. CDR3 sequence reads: CSASVQGLAETQYF. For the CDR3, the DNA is TGCAGTGCTAGCGTTCAGGGACTGGCAGAGACCCAGTACTTC.

The CDR3 sequence is CASTRQGLSYEQYF. CDR3 DNA: TGTGCCAGCACACGACAGGGATTGTCCTACGAGCAGTACTTC. The chain has TRBV25-1 and TRBJ2-7; 7 nucleotides agree with TRBD1. The germline gives CDR1 MGHDK, CDR2 SYGVNS. V lost 7 bases to trimming and J lost 1 base; unmatched junction nucleotides: 7. The CDR3 extends over 14 amino acids.

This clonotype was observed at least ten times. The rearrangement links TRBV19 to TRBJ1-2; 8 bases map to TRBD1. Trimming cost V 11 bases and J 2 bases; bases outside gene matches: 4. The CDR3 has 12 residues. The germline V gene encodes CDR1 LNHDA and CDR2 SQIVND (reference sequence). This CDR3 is CAGRDRNYGYTF. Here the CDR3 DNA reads TGTGCCGGCCGGGACAGGAACTATGGCTACACCTTC.

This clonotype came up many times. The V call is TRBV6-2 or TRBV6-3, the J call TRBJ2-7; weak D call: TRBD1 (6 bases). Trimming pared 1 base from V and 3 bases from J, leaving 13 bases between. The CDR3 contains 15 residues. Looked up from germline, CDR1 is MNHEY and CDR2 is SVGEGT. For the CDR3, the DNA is TGTGCCAGCAGTTACTTGGGGCCAGGGGACTACGAGCAGTACTTC. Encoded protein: CASSYLGPGDYEQYF.

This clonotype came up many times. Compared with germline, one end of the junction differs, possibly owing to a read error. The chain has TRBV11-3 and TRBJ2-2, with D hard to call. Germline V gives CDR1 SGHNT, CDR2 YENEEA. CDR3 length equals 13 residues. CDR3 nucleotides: TGCGCCAGCAGCTTGGACGGGACCGGGGAGCTGTTTTTT. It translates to CASSLDGTGELFF.

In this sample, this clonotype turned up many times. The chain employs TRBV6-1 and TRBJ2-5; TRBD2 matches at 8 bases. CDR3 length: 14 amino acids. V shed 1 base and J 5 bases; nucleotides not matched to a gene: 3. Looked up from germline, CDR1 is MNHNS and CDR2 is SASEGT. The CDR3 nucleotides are TGTGCCAGCAGTGAAGTCGCGGGAGGTGAGACCCAGTACTTC. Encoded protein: CASSEVAGGETQYF.

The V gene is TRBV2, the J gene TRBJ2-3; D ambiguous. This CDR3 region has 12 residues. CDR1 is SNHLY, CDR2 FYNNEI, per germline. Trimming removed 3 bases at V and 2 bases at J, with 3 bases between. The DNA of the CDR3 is TGTGCCAGCAGTGACCACACAGATACGCAGTATTTT. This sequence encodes CASSDHTDTQYF.

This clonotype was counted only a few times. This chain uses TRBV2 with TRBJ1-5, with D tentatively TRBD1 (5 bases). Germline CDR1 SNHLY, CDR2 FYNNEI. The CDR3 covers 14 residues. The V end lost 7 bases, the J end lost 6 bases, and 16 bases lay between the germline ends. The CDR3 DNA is TGTGCCAGCATGATCAGGGCAGAGGGTCAGCCCCAGCATTTT. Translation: CASMIRAEGQPQHF.

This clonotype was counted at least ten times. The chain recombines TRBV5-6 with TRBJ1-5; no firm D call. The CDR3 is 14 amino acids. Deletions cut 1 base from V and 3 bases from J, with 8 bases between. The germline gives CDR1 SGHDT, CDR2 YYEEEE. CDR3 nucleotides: TGTGCCAGCAGCTTGAGACAAAACAATCAGCCCCAGCATTTT. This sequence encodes CASSLRQNNQPQHF.

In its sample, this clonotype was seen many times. This CDR3 is CASSPWAGNTIYF. The CDR3 DNA sequence: TGTGCCAGCAGCCCGTGGGCTGGAAACACCATATATTTT. The rearrangement links TRBV5-6 to TRBJ1-3, with D hard to call. The CDR3 runs 13 residues. Germline CDR1 and CDR2: SGHDT and YYEEEE. Trimming shortened V by 4 bases and J by 2 bases, and 7 bases separated the two germline ends.

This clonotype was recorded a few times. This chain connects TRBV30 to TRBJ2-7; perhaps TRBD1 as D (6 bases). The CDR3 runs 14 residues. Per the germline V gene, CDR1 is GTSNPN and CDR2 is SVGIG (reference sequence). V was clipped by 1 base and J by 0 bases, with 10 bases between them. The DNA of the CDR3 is TGTGCCTGGAGTGGACAGGAGACCTCCTACGAGCAGTACTTC. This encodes CAWSGQETSYEQYF.

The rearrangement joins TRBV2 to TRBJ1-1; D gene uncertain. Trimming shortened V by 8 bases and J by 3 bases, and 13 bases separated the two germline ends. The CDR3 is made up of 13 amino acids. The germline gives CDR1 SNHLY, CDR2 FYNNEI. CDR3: CASHPWGDTEAFF. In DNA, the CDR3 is TGTGCCAGCCACCCCTGGGGAGACACTGAAGCTTTCTTT.

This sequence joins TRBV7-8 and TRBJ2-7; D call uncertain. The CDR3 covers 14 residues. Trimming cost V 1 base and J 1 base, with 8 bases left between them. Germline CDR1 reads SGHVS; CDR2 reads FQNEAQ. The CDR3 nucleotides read TGTGCCAGCAGCTTAGAGTACGGTTCCTACGAGCAGTACTTC. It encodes CASSLEYGSYEQYF.

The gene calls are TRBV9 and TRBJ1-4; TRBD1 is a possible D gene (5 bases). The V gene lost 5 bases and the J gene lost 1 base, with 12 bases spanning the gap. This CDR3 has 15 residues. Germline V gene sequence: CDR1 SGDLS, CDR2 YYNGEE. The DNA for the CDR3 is TGTGCCAGCAGGGCTACAGGAATAACTAATGAAAAACTGTTTTTT. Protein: CASRATGITNEKLFF.

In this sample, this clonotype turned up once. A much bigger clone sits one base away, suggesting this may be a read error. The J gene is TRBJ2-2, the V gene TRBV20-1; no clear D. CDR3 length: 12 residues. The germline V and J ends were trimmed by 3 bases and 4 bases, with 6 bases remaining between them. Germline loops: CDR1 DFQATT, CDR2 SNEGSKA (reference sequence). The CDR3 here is CSARKSTGELFF. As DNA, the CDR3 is TGCAGTGCTAGGAAGAGCACCGGGGAGCTGTTTTTT.

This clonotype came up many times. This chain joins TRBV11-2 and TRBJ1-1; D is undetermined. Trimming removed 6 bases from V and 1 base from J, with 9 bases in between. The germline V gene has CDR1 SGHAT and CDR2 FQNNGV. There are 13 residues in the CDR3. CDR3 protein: CASRTLANTEAFF. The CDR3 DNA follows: TGTGCCAGCAGGACGCTCGCGAACACTGAAGCTTTCTTT.

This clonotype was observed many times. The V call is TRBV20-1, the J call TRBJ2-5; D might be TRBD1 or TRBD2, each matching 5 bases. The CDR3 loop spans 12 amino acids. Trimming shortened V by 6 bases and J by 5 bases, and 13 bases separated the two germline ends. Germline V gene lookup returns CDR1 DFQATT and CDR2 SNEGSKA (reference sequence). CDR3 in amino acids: CSATGTKETQYF. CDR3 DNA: TGCAGTGCCACCGGGACGAAGGAGACCCAGTACTTC.

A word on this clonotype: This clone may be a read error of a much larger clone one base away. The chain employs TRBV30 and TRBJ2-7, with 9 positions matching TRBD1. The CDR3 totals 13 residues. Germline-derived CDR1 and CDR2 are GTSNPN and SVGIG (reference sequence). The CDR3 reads CAWSQITGGEQHF. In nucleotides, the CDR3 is TGTGCCTGGAGTCAAATAACAGGGGGCGAGCAGCACTTC.

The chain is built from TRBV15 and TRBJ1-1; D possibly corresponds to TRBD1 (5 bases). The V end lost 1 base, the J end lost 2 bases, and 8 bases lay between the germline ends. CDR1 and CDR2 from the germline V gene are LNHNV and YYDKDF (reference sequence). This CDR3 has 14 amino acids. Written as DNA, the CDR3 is TGTGCCACCAGCAGAGCACGGGACAACACTGAAGCTTTCTTT. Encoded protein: CATSRARDNTEAFF.